This passage covers 3 T cell receptor beta chains from one sample sequenced in a study of T cell responses to AZD1222 COVID-19 vaccine listed by TCRdb under 2021. The library came from the immunoSEQ multiplex PCR assay. Imported from immuneACCESS, the table was reduced by TCRdb to in-frame sequences with V and J called. These copies leave out some clones; in studies compared against another copy, an unresolved V gene accounts for under half, and the cause of the remainder is not known. The sample table contains about 160,000 clones; only one count was recorded for 75% to 95% of them. The ten largest make up around 3.1% of the sample. Taken with the paper, the label for time point translates to: about 28 days (+/-7) after the second vaccine dose. This material consisted of peripheral blood, taken 28 days after the second AZD1222 dose. These receptors all stem from an adult who received the AZD1222 COVID-19 vaccine.

This sequence joins TRBV7-6 and TRBJ2-5; TRBD2 matches 14 bases. This CDR3 is built from 19 residues. With 1 base clipped from V and 4 bases from J, the junction kept 11 bases outside the gene matches. Germline CDR1 and CDR2: SGHVS and FNYEAQ. The CDR3 sequence: CASSLEPPGTSGRRETQYF. The CDR3 DNA follows: TGTGCCAGCAGCTTAGAACCGCCCGGGACTAGCGGGAGAAGAGAGACCCAGTACTTC.

The V and J genes are TRBV5-1 and TRBJ2-5, with D tentatively TRBD2 (5 bases). The CDR3 runs 15 residues. Per the germline V gene, CDR1 is SGHRS and CDR2 is YFSETQ. V gave up 1 base and J gave up 0 bases, with 10 bases separating them. The CDR3 DNA reads as TGCGCCAGCAGCTTGACTAGTCCCGACCAAGAGACCCAGTACTTC. Its translation is CASSLTSPDQETQYF.

This clone has more than one count but fewer than ten. The J gene is TRBJ1-2, the V gene TRBV4-2, with D perhaps TRBD1 (5 bases). Germline loops: CDR1 LGHNA, CDR2 YNFKEQ. The CDR3 extends over 14 amino acids. The V end lost 1 base, the J end lost 6 bases, and 12 bases lay between the germline ends. CDR3 bases: TGTGCCAGCAGCCAAGCCGGGGACGTCCATGGCTACACCTTC. Residues: CASSQAGDVHGYTF.